The next 30 T cell receptor beta chains were all read from a single sample in a study of blood T cells in healthy people across ages. A second about 7 to 11 cycle PCR used barcoded and J-beta primers. TCRdb independently ran MiXCR on the 5' RACE reads; one entry per CDR3 protein. The table records about 540,000 distinct CDR3 sequences, under 30% of them present only once. In addition, the sample was reused for a study of T cells of mothers and their children.

Material for sequencing was blood. These receptors all come from a boy aged 5 to 17 in good health.

The rearrangement uses TRBV2 and TRBJ2-5, with TRBD2 matching 14 bases. CDR3 length equals 17 residues. Germline assignment: CDR1 SNHLY and CDR2 FYNNEI. Trimming took 6 bases from V and 4 from J; bases not matched to a gene: 10. The CDR3: CASRETSGGAFGETQYF. The CDR3, as DNA: TGTGCCAGCAGGGAGACTAGCGGGGGGGCCTTCGGAGAGACCCAGTACTTC. The whole variable domain, remainder taken from reference TRBV2 and TRBJ2-5, is EPEVTQTPSHQVTQMGQEVILRCVPISNHLYFYWYRQILGQKVEFLVSFYNNEISEKSEIFDDQFSVERPDGSNFTLKIRSTKLEDSAMYFCASRETSGGAFGETQYFGPGTRLLVL.

The sample holds a few counts of this clonotype. This chain joins TRBV28 and TRBJ1-6; 7 nucleotides match TRBD1. Germline trimming cut 5 bases from V and 7 bases from J; bases unmatched to any gene: 17. Germline V gene data show CDR1 as MDHEN and CDR2 as SYDVKM. The length of the CDR3 is 18 residues. CDR3 sequence (DNA): TGTGCCAGCAGTCCTCTAGCGTGGGGGACAGTCGAAAATTCACCCCTCCACTTT. Translated, it gives CASSPLAWGTVENSPLHF. The variable domain in full, completed from reference TRBV28 and TRBJ1-6, reads DVKVTQSSRYLVKRTGEKVFLECVQDMDHENMFWYRQDPGLGLRLIYFSYDVKMKEKGDIPEGYSVSREKKERFSLILESASTNQTSMYLCASSPLAWGTVENSPLHFGNGTRLTVT.

J is TRBJ2-2 and V is TRBV28; TRBD2 might be the D (5 bases). Trimming removed 0 bases from V and 6 bases from J, with 14 bases in between. The CDR3 runs 16 residues. Germline V gene data show CDR1 as MDHEN and CDR2 as SYDVKM. CDR3 sequence (DNA): TGTGCCAGCAGTTTATGGTGGCTAGCTAGTTCCGGGGAGCTGTTTTTT. Its translation: CASSLWWLASSGELFF.

The rearrangement links TRBV7-2 to TRBJ2-1; D is uncertain. The CDR3 covers 16 residues. Germline V lookup: CDR1 SGHTA, CDR2 FQGNSA. V lost 1 base and J lost 7, with 17 bases in between. CDR3 protein: CASSLDPPGLINEQFF. The CDR3 DNA is TGTGCCAGCAGCTTAGATCCACCCGGGCTTATTAATGAGCAGTTCTTC.

Regarding this clonotype: The conserved phenylalanine or tryptophan normally closing the CDR3 is absent here, so this likely arose from a read error. The V gene is TRBV12-3 or TRBV12-4, the J gene TRBJ1-1; 7 nucleotides align to TRBD1. There are 15 residues in the CDR3. The V segment lost 6 bases and the J segment 1 base; nucleotides outside the gene matches: 8. The CDR3 region has the DNA TGTGCCAGCAGACTGACGCCAGGGGGGAACACTGAAGCTTTCCTT. This translates into CASRLTPGGNTEAFL.

V usage is TRBV7-6 and J usage is TRBJ2-5; tentatively, D is TRBD1 or TRBD2 (5 bases each). The germline CDR1 and CDR2 sequences are SGHVS and FNYEAQ. V lost 3 bases and J lost 2, with 16 bases in between. The CDR3 is 16 residues long. The CDR3: CASSFSGPSSQETQYF. Here the CDR3 DNA reads TGTGCCAGCAGCTTCTCGGGGCCATCCAGTCAAGAGACCCAGTACTTC.

This clonotype has more than one count but fewer than ten. The rearrangement uses TRBV5-1 and TRBJ1-4, with a weak D call TRBD1 (5 bases). The V and J ends lost 4 bases and 7 bases respectively, with 17 bases between them. The CDR3 is 15 amino acids. The germline V gene has CDR1 SGHRS and CDR2 YFSETQ. CDR3: CASSDDSGRGEKLFF. For the CDR3, the DNA is TGCGCCAGCAGCGATGACAGCGGGAGGGGTGAAAAACTGTTTTTT.

This chain joins TRBV20-1 and TRBJ1-5; TRBD1 matches 9 bases. Germline V gene sequence: CDR1 DFQATT, CDR2 SNEGSKA (reference sequence). V dropped 2 bases and J dropped 6; count of bases not matched to a gene: 2. The CDR3 spans 13 residues. The CDR3 DNA is TGCAGTGCTAGATCGACAGGGGGTCAGCCCCAGCATTTT. Its translation is CSARSTGGQPQHF.

This clonotype was found a few times. The chain has TRBV6-5 and TRBJ2-5; D is uncertain. Germline CDR1 reads MNHEY; CDR2 reads SVGAGI. The CDR3 has 13 amino acids. V was clipped by 6 bases and J by 5 bases, with 13 bases between them. The CDR3 loop reads CASSRRFRETQYF. In DNA form, the CDR3 reads TGTGCCAGCAGCCGTCGGTTCAGGGAGACCCAGTACTTC.

Only a few counts were recorded for this clonotype. CDR3 in DNA: TGTGCCAGCAGAGGGACTAGCGGAAACAATGAGCAGTTCTTC. Its translation: CASRGTSGNNEQFF. The chain links TRBV28 to TRBJ2-1; 11 bases fit TRBD2. From germline, CDR1 is MDHEN and CDR2 SYDVKM. V lost 6 bases to trimming and J lost 5 bases; unmatched junction nucleotides: 3. The length of the CDR3 is 14 residues.

The chain employs TRBV4-1 and TRBJ2-7; TRBD1 aligns across 9 bases. Germline V gene lookup returns CDR1 MGHRA and CDR2 YSYEKL. J lost 3 bases, V lost 3 bases, and 6 bases had no gene match. The CDR3 is 15 amino acids. The CDR3 DNA sequence: TGCGCCAGCAGCCATCGGACAGGGGATCTCTACGAGCAGTACTTC. Protein: CASSHRTGDLYEQYF.

In this sample, this clonotype turned up a few times. V usage is TRBV7-9 and J usage is TRBJ1-3; 8 nucleotides line up with TRBD1. V was pared by 1 base and J by 7 bases, with 3 bases of the junction left unmatched. CDR1 is SEHNR, CDR2 FQNEAQ, per germline (reference sequence). The CDR3 sequence is 14 residues long. The CDR3 is CASSLEDRDNTIYF. The DNA for the CDR3 is TGTGCCAGCAGCTTAGAGGACAGGGACAACACCATATATTTT.

The rearrangement joins TRBV4-1 to TRBJ2-3, with D hard to call. Deletions cut 0 bases from V and 2 bases from J, with 12 bases between. Germline V gives CDR1 MGHRA, CDR2 YSYEKL. The CDR3 runs to 16 residues. The CDR3 is CASSQELHPATDTQYF. The CDR3 DNA reads as TGCGCCAGCAGCCAAGAACTTCACCCGGCCACAGATACGCAGTATTTT.

The CDR3 bases are TGTGCCACCATCCCGGCTCATCGACAGACTTCCTATGGCTACACCTTC. It specifies CATIPAHRQTSYGYTF. The chain has TRBV21-1 and TRBJ1-2; the table calls TRBD1, which could not be checked here. TRBV21-1 is classified as a pseudogene. The CDR3 has 16 amino acids.

This clonotype showed up many times. CDR3 region: CATKVPSGTQYF. Here the CDR3 DNA reads TGTGCCACCAAGGTCCCGAGCGGGACCCAGTACTTC. V usage is TRBV28 and J usage is TRBJ2-5; tentatively, D is TRBD2 (5 bases). The CDR3 is made up of 12 amino acids. V was pared by 10 bases and J by 7 bases, with 16 bases between. Germline V CDR1 and CDR2: MDHEN, SYDVKM.

The chain joins TRBV14 to TRBJ1-2; D is perhaps TRBD1 (5 bases). The germline gives CDR1 SGHDN, CDR2 FVKESK. CDR3 length: 16 amino acids. The V end was cut by 0 bases, the J end by 13 bases, with 24 bases between. The CDR3 nucleotides are TGTGCCAGCAGCCAAGAACCCGGTCAGGGCGGAGGGGCTGGCACCTTC. It specifies CASSQEPGQGGGAGTF.

The CDR3 coding sequence is TGCGCCAGCAGCCAAGAATTGGTAGGAACTGAAGCTTTCTTT. Protein sequence: CASSQELVGTEAFF. The chain links TRBV4-3 to TRBJ1-1; D is ambiguous. Trimming removed 0 bases from V and 5 bases from J, with 10 bases in between. The CDR3 spans 14 residues. CDR1 and CDR2 from the germline V gene are LGHNA and YSLEER.

The V call is TRBV6-4, the J call TRBJ2-1; no clear D. This CDR3 region has 12 residues. V was clipped by 2 bases and J by 5 bases, with 4 bases between them. The germline V gene has CDR1 MRHNA and CDR2 SNTAGT. In DNA form, the CDR3 reads TGTGCCAGCAGTGACAGCCACAATGAGCAGTTCTTC. Residues: CASSDSHNEQFF.

The chain employs TRBV5-5 and TRBJ2-2; TRBD1 or TRBD2 may be the D gene (5 bases each). The CDR3 sequence is 17 residues long. Per the germline V gene, CDR1 is SGHKS and CDR2 is YYEKEE (reference sequence). Between the trimmed V and J ends, which lost 4 bases and 4 bases, there was a span of 20 bases. This CDR3 reads CASSNPVGVIGTGELFF. The DNA of the CDR3 is TGTGCCAGCAGCAACCCCGTGGGGGTTATCGGCACCGGGGAGCTGTTTTTT.

The J gene is TRBJ1-4, the V gene TRBV4-3; D is undetermined. The V and J ends lost 1 base and 8 bases respectively, with 8 bases between them. Germline-derived CDR1 and CDR2 are LGHNA and YSLEER. The CDR3 runs 13 residues. CDR3 nucleotides: TGCGCCAGCAGCCAAGGGGTCTCGGAAAAACTGTTTTTT. Amino acid sequence: CASSQGVSEKLFF.

This clonotype was detected only a few times. V and J are TRBV7-9 and TRBJ2-1, with 8 positions matching TRBD1. There are 16 residues in the CDR3. The J segment lost 4 bases and the V segment lost 5 bases, leaving 10 bases of the junction unmatched. Germline CDR1 SEHNR, CDR2 FQNEAQ (reference sequence). The CDR3 here is CASSGVGGQVYNEQFF. The CDR3 DNA follows: TGTGCCAGCAGCGGAGTGGGGGGACAGGTTTACAATGAGCAGTTCTTC.

This clonotype was found many times. The chain combines TRBV12-3 or TRBV12-4 with TRBJ2-5; 7 bases match TRBD1. With V trimmed by 2 bases and J by 6 bases, 6 bases remained unmatched. The CDR3 length is 14 residues. CDR3 coding DNA: TGTGCCAGCAGTTTACAGGGGGTTGAAAAGACCCAGTACTTC. It encodes CASSLQGVEKTQYF.

The chain employs TRBV2 and TRBJ1-2; D may be TRBD1 (6 bases). The CDR3 is made up of 17 amino acids. V was pared by 3 bases and J by 10 bases, with 27 bases between. CDR1 is SNHLY, CDR2 FYNNEI, per germline. CDR3 DNA: TGTGCCAGCAGTGACTGGAAATCGTGGGGGGCCAAACAGTCCTACACCTTC. Its protein is CASSDWKSWGAKQSYTF.

The chain recombines TRBV6-5 with TRBJ1-5; D is perhaps TRBD1 (5 bases). The CDR3 sequence is 15 residues long. Per germline, CDR1 MNHEY and CDR2 SVGAGI. Trimming removed 6 bases at V and 2 bases at J, with 14 bases between. The DNA for the CDR3 is TGTGCCAGCAGCCTAACTAGGGGCGGCAATCAGCCCCAGCATTTT. Encoded protein: CASSLTRGGNQPQHF.

CDR3 sequence (DNA): TGTGCCAGCAGTTTACGACAGGGGGAGAAGCAGTACTTC. Protein product: CASSLRQGEKQYF. This chain uses TRBV27 with TRBJ2-5; 9 bases match TRBD1. CDR1 is MNHEY, CDR2 SMNVEV, per germline (reference sequence). This CDR3 contains 13 residues. Trimming cost V 2 bases and J 11 bases; bases outside gene matches: 6.

The chain couples TRBV20-1 to TRBJ1-1; 7 positions agree with TRBD1. The CDR3 sequence is 12 residues long. The germline V gene has CDR1 DFQATT and CDR2 SNEGSKA (reference sequence). Trimming at V came to 6 bases and at J to 4 bases, leaving 5 bases not matched to a gene. The CDR3: CSANDRATEAFF. CDR3 DNA: TGCAGTGCAAACGACAGGGCCACTGAAGCTTTCTTT.

V and J are TRBV6-2 or TRBV6-3 and TRBJ2-5; D is uncertain. The end of the DNA is better explained by TRBJ2-1, so the J call may be wrong. Germline CDR1 and CDR2: MNHEY and SVGEGT. This CDR3 region has 13 residues. CDR3 DNA: TGTGCCAGCAGCCCCACGGCCTACAATGAGCAGTTCTTC. It specifies CASSPTAYNEQFF.

The chain uses TRBV4-3 and TRBJ2-3; TRBD2 agrees at 15 bases. J gave up 6 bases and V 0 bases, and 7 bases lay outside the gene matches. Germline-derived CDR1 and CDR2 are LGHNA and YSLEER. The CDR3 is 18 amino acids. CDR3 in amino acids: CASSQDPGLAGGPDTQYF. CDR3 DNA sequence: TGCGCCAGCAGCCAAGACCCCGGACTAGCGGGAGGGCCGGATACGCAGTATTTT.

This chain joins TRBV4-1 and TRBJ2-2, with D tentatively TRBD1 or TRBD2 (5 bases each). Trimming removed 1 base from V and 5 bases from J, with 14 bases in between. The CDR3 contains 16 residues. The germline CDR1 and CDR2 sequences are MGHRA and YSYEKL. This chain's CDR3 is CASSQGGTLWTGELFF. CDR3 coding DNA: TGCGCCAGCAGCCAAGGGGGGACCCTTTGGACCGGGGAGCTGTTTTTT.

The chain links TRBV7-9 to TRBJ2-1; TRBD1 aligns across 8 bases. Germline V gene data show CDR1 as SEHNR and CDR2 as FQNEAQ (reference sequence). V lost 3 bases, J lost 8 bases, and 3 bases stayed unmatched. CDR3 size: 13 residues. CDR3 sequence (DNA): TGTGCCAGCAGCTTGGACAGGGTAGATGAGCAGTTCTTC. As protein: CASSLDRVDEQFF.